This T cell receptor beta chain was sequenced in a study of type 1 and type 2 diabetes patients. The study's findings and limits: In CD4+ and CD8+ T cells, type 2 diabetes diversity exceeded type 1. Age and gender were not matched between study groups. Highly-expanded CD4+ clones were few in type 2 diabetes, median one, approximately 4% of reads.

Amplification started from genomic DNA. Amplification of the beta chain CDR3 used 30 forward and 13 reverse multiplex primers. TCRdb reprocessed the multiplex PCR reads via MiXCR and lists one record per CDR3 protein. The profile shows 250,000 to 300,000 distinct CDR3 sequences, approximately 45% of them singletons. To note about this clonotype: Its antigen remains unidentified.

This CDR3 has 14 amino acids. The V end was cut by 1 base, the J end by 2 bases, with 9 bases between. Germline V gene data show CDR1 as MGHDK and CDR2 as SYGVNS. This chain uses TRBV25-1 with TRBJ2-7; D is possibly TRBD1 (6 bases). The specimen was peripheral blood mononuclear cells (PBMCs). The origin of this receptor is a man aged 18 to 29 with type 2 diabetes. CDR3 sequence (DNA): TGTGCCAGCAGTGAATGGGCAGGGGCCTACGAGCAGTACTTC. It yields the protein CASSEWAGAYEQYF.